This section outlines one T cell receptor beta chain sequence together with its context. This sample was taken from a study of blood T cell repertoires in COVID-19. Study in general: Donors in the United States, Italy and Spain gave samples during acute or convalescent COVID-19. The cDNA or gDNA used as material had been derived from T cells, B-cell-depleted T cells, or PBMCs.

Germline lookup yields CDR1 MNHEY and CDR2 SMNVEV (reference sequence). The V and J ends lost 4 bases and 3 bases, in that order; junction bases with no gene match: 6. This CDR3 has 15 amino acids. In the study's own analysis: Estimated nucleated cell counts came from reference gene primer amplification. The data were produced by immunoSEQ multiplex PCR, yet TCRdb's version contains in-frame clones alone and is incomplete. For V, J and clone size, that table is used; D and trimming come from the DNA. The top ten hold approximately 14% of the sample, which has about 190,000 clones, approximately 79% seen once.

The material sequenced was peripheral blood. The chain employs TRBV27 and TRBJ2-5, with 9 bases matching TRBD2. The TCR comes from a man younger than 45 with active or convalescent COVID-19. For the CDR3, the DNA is TGTGCCAGCAGTTCGATTAGCGGGAGCAAAGAGACCCAGTACTTC. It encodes CASSSISGSKETQYF.